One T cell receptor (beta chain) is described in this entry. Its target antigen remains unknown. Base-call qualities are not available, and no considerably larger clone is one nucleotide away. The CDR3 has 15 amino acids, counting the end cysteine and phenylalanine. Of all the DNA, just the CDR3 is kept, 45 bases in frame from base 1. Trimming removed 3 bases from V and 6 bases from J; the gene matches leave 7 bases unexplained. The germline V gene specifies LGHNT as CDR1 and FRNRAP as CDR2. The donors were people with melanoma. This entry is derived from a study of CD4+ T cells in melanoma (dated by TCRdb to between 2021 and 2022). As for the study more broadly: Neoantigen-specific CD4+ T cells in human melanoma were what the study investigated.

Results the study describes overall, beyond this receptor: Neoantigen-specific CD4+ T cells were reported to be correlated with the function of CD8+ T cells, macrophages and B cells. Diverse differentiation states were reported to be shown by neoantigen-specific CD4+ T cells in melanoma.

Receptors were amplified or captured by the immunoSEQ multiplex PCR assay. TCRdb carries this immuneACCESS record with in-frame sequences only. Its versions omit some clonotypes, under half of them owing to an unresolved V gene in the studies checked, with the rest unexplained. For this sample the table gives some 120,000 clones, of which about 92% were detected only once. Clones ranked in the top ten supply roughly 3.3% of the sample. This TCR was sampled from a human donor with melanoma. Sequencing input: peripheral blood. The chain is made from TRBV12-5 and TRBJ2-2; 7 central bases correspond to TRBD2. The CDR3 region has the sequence CASGFGGRAPGELFF. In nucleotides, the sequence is TGTGCTAGTGGTTTTGGAGGGAGGGCTCCCGGGGAGCTGTTTTTT.